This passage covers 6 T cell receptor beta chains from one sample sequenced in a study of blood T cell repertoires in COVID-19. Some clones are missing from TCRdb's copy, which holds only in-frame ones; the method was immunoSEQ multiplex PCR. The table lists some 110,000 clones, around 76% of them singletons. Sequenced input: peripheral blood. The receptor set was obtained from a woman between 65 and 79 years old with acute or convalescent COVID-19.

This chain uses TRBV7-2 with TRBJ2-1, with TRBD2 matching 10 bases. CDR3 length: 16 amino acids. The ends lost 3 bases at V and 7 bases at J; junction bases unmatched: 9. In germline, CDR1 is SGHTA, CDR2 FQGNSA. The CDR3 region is CASSLGPAGGNNEQFF. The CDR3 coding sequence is TGTGCCAGCAGCTTGGGGCCAGCGGGGGGGAATAATGAGCAGTTCTTC.

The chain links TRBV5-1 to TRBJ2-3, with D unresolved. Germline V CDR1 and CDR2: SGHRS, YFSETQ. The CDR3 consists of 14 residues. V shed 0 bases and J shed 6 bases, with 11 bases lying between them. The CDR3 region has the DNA TGCGCCAGCAGCTTGGGAGGCCTACCGGATACGCAGTATTTT. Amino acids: CASSLGGLPDTQYF.

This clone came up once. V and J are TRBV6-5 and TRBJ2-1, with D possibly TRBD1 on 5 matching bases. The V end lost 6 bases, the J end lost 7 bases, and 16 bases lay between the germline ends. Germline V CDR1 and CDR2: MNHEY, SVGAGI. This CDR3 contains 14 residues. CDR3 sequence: CASRRDSVKNEQFF. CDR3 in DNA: TGTGCCAGCAGGCGCGACAGTGTGAAGAATGAGCAGTTCTTC.

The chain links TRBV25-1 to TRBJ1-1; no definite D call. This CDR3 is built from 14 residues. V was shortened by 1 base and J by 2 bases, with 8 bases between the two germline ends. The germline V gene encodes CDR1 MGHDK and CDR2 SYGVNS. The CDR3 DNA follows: TGTGCCAGCAGTGAATCGAGAGGAAACACTGAAGCTTTCTTT. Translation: CASSESRGNTEAFF.

CDR3 coding DNA: TGTGCCACCAGTGCGGCTAGCGAACCTACAGATACGCAGTATTTT. It codes for CATSAASEPTDTQYF. The gene calls are TRBV24-1 and TRBJ2-3; possibly TRBD2 for D (6 bases). The CDR3 spans 15 residues. V was pared by 5 bases and J by 3 bases, with 14 bases between. Germline assignment: CDR1 KGHDR and CDR2 SFDVKD.

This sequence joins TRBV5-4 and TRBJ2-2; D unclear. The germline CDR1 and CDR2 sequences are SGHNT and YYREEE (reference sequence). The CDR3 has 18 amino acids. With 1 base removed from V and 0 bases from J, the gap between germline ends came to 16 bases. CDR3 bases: TGTGCCAGCAGCTTGAGTATTACTACCCGAACGAACACCGGGGAGCTGTTTTTT. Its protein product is CASSLSITTRTNTGELFF. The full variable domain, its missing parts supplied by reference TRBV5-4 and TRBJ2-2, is ETGVTQSPTHLIKTRGQQVTLRCSSQSGHNTVSWYQQALGQGPQFIFQYYREEENGRGNFPPRFSGLQFPNYSSELNVNALELDDSALYLCASSLSITTRTNTGELFFGEGSRLTVL.